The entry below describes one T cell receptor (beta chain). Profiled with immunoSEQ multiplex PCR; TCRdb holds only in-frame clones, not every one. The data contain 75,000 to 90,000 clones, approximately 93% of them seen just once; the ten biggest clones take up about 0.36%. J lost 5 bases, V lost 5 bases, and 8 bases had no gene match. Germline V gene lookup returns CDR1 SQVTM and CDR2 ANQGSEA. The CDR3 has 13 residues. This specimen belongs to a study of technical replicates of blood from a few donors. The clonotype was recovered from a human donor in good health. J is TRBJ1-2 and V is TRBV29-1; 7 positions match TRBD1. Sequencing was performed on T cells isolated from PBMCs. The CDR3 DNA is TGCAGCGTTAATACCGGGACAGTTTATGGCTACACCTTC. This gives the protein CSVNTGTVYGYTF.